Listed here are 14 T cell receptor beta chains from one sample, sequenced in a study of Graves' ophthalmopathy and Graves' hyperthyroidism. The TCR beta CDR3 regions underwent amplification from RNA transcripts. HTBI primers primed a first-round RT-PCR, and a second-round multiplex PCR followed. TCRdb re-called the multiplex PCR reads through MiXCR, storing one row per CDR3 protein. The sample has about 410,000 distinct CDR3 sequences, about 16% seen once. Sequences were obtained from peripheral blood. Receptors were obtained from a woman aged 18-29 years with Graves' ophthalmopathy.

This clonotype was counted many times. The chain uses TRBV7-2 and TRBJ2-7; D gene ambiguous. Germline V gives CDR1 SGHTA, CDR2 FQGNSA. Trimming cost V 2 bases and J 6 bases, with 8 bases left between them. This CDR3 is 12 amino acids long. In DNA, the CDR3 is TGTGCCAGCAGCTTATTCCAGTTCGAGCAGTACTTC. Protein sequence: CASSLFQFEQYF.

This clonotype was found many times. The V call is TRBV4-3, the J call TRBJ1-1; 9 bases agree with TRBD1. V shed 1 base, J shed 8 bases, and the junction held 5 bases outside the gene matches. The germline CDR1 and CDR2 sequences are LGHNA and YSLEER. This CDR3 spans 14 amino acids. The CDR3 protein is CASSQGGQGVEAFF. In nucleotides, the CDR3 is TGCGCCAGCAGCCAAGGGGGACAGGGAGTGGAAGCTTTCTTT.

The table lists this clonotype with many counts. The CDR3 region has the DNA TGTGCCAGTAGTACTACCGGACAGGGGGGCCCCAACGAGCAGTACTTC. Amino acid sequence: CASSTTGQGGPNEQYF. This sequence joins TRBV19 and TRBJ2-7; TRBD1 aligns across 10 bases. V gave up 4 bases and J gave up 5 bases; unmatched junction bases: 11. The germline V gene encodes CDR1 LNHDA and CDR2 SQIVND (reference sequence). The CDR3 has 16 amino acids.

The sample holds many counts of this clonotype. The chain employs TRBV6-1 and TRBJ1-5; maybe TRBD1 (6 bases). This CDR3 contains 14 residues. From germline, CDR1 is MNHNS and CDR2 SASEGT. Between the trimmed V and J ends, which lost 6 bases and 7 bases, there was a span of 16 bases. The CDR3 protein is CASSPDRLRQPQHF. The CDR3, as DNA: TGTGCCAGCAGCCCCGACAGGTTGCGGCAGCCCCAGCATTTT.

This clonotype was detected many times. The rearrangement links TRBV4-2 to TRBJ2-7; D may be TRBD2 (7 bases). V was trimmed by 1 base and J by 5 bases, leaving 12 bases between them. The V gene's germline CDR1 is LGHNA and CDR2 YNFKEQ. CDR3 length equals 14 residues. CDR3 nucleotides: TGTGCCAGCAGCCAAGCGGGGGGCAGCCACGAGCAGTACTTC. Its protein product is CASSQAGGSHEQYF.

This clonotype showed up many times. The V call is TRBV7-9, the J call TRBJ1-1; D is uncertain. The CDR3 is 15 amino acids. Looked up from germline, CDR1 is SEHNR and CDR2 is FQNEAQ (reference sequence). V dropped 2 bases and J dropped 0 bases, with 10 bases sitting between them. The CDR3 loop reads CASSLPFTVNTEAFF. DNA for the CDR3: TGTGCCAGCAGCTTACCCTTCACGGTGAACACTGAAGCTTTCTTT.

This clonotype was seen more than once but under ten times. The chain uses TRBV20-1 and TRBJ2-4; tentatively, D is TRBD2 (6 bases). CDR3 length equals 15 residues. V lost 5 bases and J 5 bases, leaving 19 bases between the germline ends. The germline V gene encodes CDR1 DFQATT and CDR2 SNEGSKA (reference sequence). The DNA of the CDR3 is TGCAGTGCTTTCCCTAGCGACCCACGGGAAAACATTCAGTACTTC. It translates to CSAFPSDPRENIQYF.

This clonotype was found many times. This chain links TRBV11-2 with TRBJ1-1, with 10 bases fitting TRBD1. CDR3 length: 15 amino acids. CDR1 is SGHAT and CDR2 is FQNNGV in the germline V gene. Losses at the gene ends were 1 base for V and 5 bases for J; bases not matched to a gene: 4. CDR3: CASSLGQGATTEAFF. In DNA form, the CDR3 reads TGTGCCAGCAGCTTAGGACAGGGGGCTACAACTGAAGCTTTCTTT.

This clonotype was picked up many times. The gene calls are TRBV30 and TRBJ2-4; no firm D call. The CDR3 length is 14 residues. Germline loops: CDR1 GTSNPN, CDR2 SVGIG (reference sequence). Between the trimmed V and J ends, which lost 3 bases and 3 bases, there was a span of 12 bases. The CDR3 region has the DNA TGTGCCTGGAGGGGTGGGTGGTTCAAAAACATTCAGTACTTC. It translates to CAWRGGWFKNIQYF.

This clonotype has a handful of counts. V and J are TRBV7-8 and TRBJ1-1; D not resolved. The V gene's germline CDR1 is SGHVS and CDR2 FQNEAQ. This CDR3 has 14 residues. V lost 5 bases, J lost 2 bases, and 12 bases lay in between. CDR3 region: CASSHRLLNTEAFF. The CDR3 DNA reads TGTGCCAGCAGCCACCGACTCCTAAACACTGAAGCTTTCTTT.

This clonotype turned up a few times. J is TRBJ2-7 and V is TRBV4-1; D might be TRBD2 (5 bases). Germline assignment: CDR1 MGHRA and CDR2 YSYEKL. Trimming shortened V by 0 bases and J by 5 bases, and 14 bases separated the two germline ends. This CDR3 has 15 residues. The CDR3 DNA reads as TGCGCCAGCAGCCAAGATGGGAGTCCCGGAAACGAGCAGTACTTC. Residues: CASSQDGSPGNEQYF.

This clonotype was seen repeatedly, ten times or more. V usage is TRBV15 and J usage is TRBJ1-1; D is unresolved. Germline V lookup: CDR1 LNHNV, CDR2 YYDKDF (reference sequence). The CDR3 length is 12 residues. V lost 5 bases and J 1 base, leaving 5 bases between the germline ends. The CDR3 is CATSPPNTEAFF. As DNA, the CDR3 is TGTGCCACCAGCCCACCGAACACTGAAGCTTTCTTT.

This clonotype was counted at least ten times. The chain carries TRBV6-2 or TRBV6-3 and TRBJ1-2, with D uncertain. The CDR3 totals 17 residues. Germline V gene sequence: CDR1 MNHEY, CDR2 SVGEGT. V lost 4 bases and J lost 4, with 22 bases in between. The CDR3 DNA is TGTGCCAGCAGTTCCCGATTACCGGGCCGAATTTCCTATGGCTACACCTTC. Its translation: CASSSRLPGRISYGYTF.

This clonotype was counted only a few times. The chain joins TRBV20-1 to TRBJ2-7; D is undetermined. Trimming cost V 1 base and J 6 bases, with 13 bases left between them. CDR3 size: 13 residues. Germline V gives CDR1 DFQATT, CDR2 SNEGSKA (reference sequence). The CDR3: CSARAEGFAEQYF. Written as DNA, the CDR3 is TGCAGTGCTAGAGCGGAAGGGTTCGCCGAGCAGTACTTC.